This T cell receptor beta chain is drawn from a study of shared clonotypes between healthy human individuals. About the research overall: Donors had three CD4 naive, three CD4 memory, two CD8 naive and one CD8 memory plate apiece.

The junction had 9 bases not matched to a gene; V was cut back by 4 bases and J by 6 bases. Germline lookup yields CDR1 SGHRS and CDR2 YFSETQ. The CDR3 has 14 residues. Repertoires were generated with immunoSEQ multiplex PCR, while TCRdb's copy carries only in-frame clones and drops some. The sample lists over 2 million clones, 85% to 95% occurring once. Study-wide results and caveats: The study found approximately 5% of naive CD4 clonotypes shared across a handful of donors.

Comments on this clone: Its antigen remains unknown.

The sequence derives from a man between 18 and 35 years old in good health. Some clones in this sample may be carry-over from other donors' samples. The sample consisted of naive CD4+ T cells from PBMCs. Noted subset: CD45RA+ positively selected. This sequence joins TRBV5-1 and TRBJ1-2, with TRBD1 matching 7 bases. The CDR3 sequence: CASSAQGGEHGYTF. Written as DNA, the CDR3 is TGCGCCAGCAGCGCCCAGGGGGGGGAGCATGGCTACACCTTC.